This T cell receptor (beta chain) comes out of a study of blood T cells in healthy people across ages. This clonotype was observed a single time. The antigen remains undetermined. A second PCR, run for roughly 7 to 12 cycles, used a sample-barcoded 5' primer plus a J-beta primer mix. Each cDNA molecule, via a template-switch adaptor with 12 random nucleotides, was tagged. Paired-end reads containing CDR3 totaled no fewer than 3 million for each sample. TCRdb ran MiXCR on the 5' RACE reads and lists one entry per CDR3 protein. In the table there are around 800,000 distinct CDR3 sequences, roughly 50% of which are singletons. General study findings and limits: Older individuals had lower TCR beta diversity per million T cells (the decline was roughly linear). Fewer expanded clones and more diversity marked long-lived versus aged donors.

Sequenced: blood. The receptor was isolated from a man aged 80 or over in good health.

The CDR3: CATSRPSSGSSYNEQFF. Written as DNA, the CDR3 is TGTGCCACCAGCAGACCCTCTAGCGGGAGTTCCTACAATGAGCAGTTCTTC. The J gene is TRBJ2-1, the V gene TRBV15; 10 bases are a match to TRBD2. Germline lookup yields CDR1 LNHNV and CDR2 YYDKDF (reference sequence). The length of the CDR3 is 17 residues. V was clipped by 2 bases and J by 1 base; unmatched bases: 5.